The 15 T cell receptor beta chains below were found in one sample sequenced in a study of blood T cell repertoires in COVID-19. Assay used: immunoSEQ multiplex PCR; TCRdb lists only in-frame clones, some missing. The table records 90,000 to 120,000 clones, roughly 90% of them present only once. The sample consisted of peripheral blood. These receptors were obtained from a human donor in a cohort sampled during active COVID-19.

This clone was seen a single time. The chain has TRBV19 and TRBJ1-1; maybe TRBD1 (6 bases). The CDR3 covers 13 residues. CDR1 is LNHDA, CDR2 SQIVND, per germline (reference sequence). Deletions cut 4 bases from V and 4 bases from J, with 10 bases between. CDR3 sequence (DNA): TGTGCCAGTAGTAGGTCACAGGGCACTGAAGCTTTCTTT. Its protein is CASSRSQGTEAFF.

This clone was observed a single time. The V call is TRBV19, the J call TRBJ1-1, with a possible D match to TRBD1 (6 bases). CDR3 length equals 14 residues. Trimming took off 5 bases at V and 0 bases at J, with 10 bases between the two ends. Germline values: CDR1 LNHDA, CDR2 SQIVND (reference sequence). In DNA, the CDR3 is TGTGCCAGTAGTCCCGGGACATTGAACACTGAAGCTTTCTTT. Translated: CASSPGTLNTEAFF.

J is TRBJ2-7 and V is TRBV5-5; 7 bases map to TRBD1. Germline V gene sequence: CDR1 SGHKS, CDR2 YYEKEE (reference sequence). Trimming cost V 6 bases and J 6 bases; bases outside gene matches: 9. The CDR3 runs 13 residues. CDR3 sequence: CASNPGQKPEQYF. The CDR3 DNA reads as TGTGCCAGCAATCCGGGACAGAAACCCGAGCAGTACTTC.

The genes are TRBV19 and TRBJ2-7; D unclear. CDR3 length: 14 amino acids. The V end was cut by 6 bases, the J end by 7 bases, with 19 bases between. Germline V gene lookup returns CDR1 LNHDA and CDR2 SQIVND (reference sequence). In DNA form, the CDR3 reads TGTGCCAGTAGCACATCCGTCAGTCTGCGGGAGCAGTACTTC. Translation gives CASSTSVSLREQYF.

This chain connects TRBV4-1 to TRBJ1-2, with D unresolved. Trimming took 3 bases from V and 4 from J, leaving 18 bases between them. This CDR3 is 16 amino acids long. The germline gives CDR1 MGHRA, CDR2 YSYEKL. CDR3 amino acids: CASSHPREGESYGYTF. The DNA of the CDR3 is TGCGCCAGCAGCCACCCTCGGGAGGGAGAAAGCTATGGCTACACCTTC.

The V gene is TRBV6-2 or TRBV6-3, the J gene TRBJ1-1; D may be TRBD1 (6 bases). CDR3 length: 16 amino acids. Germline V gene data show CDR1 as MNHEY and CDR2 as SVGEGT. The V end lost 6 bases, the J end lost 6 bases, and 23 bases lay between the germline ends. CDR3 in amino acids: CASSPLSITGMAEAFF. As DNA, the CDR3 is TGTGCCAGCAGCCCTCTGTCGATTACAGGGATGGCTGAAGCTTTCTTT.

V and J are TRBV9 and TRBJ2-7; 8 positions agree with TRBD1. The V gene's germline CDR1 is SGDLS and CDR2 YYNGEE. The J segment lost 3 bases and the V segment lost 1 base, leaving 15 bases of the junction unmatched. This CDR3 is 18 amino acids long. CDR3 in DNA: TGTGCCAGCAGCGTATCTCAGGGGGCCGCAATGGAGGTCTACGAGCAGTACTTC. Its translation is CASSVSQGAAMEVYEQYF.

The V and J genes are TRBV18 and TRBJ2-1; 8 positions agree with TRBD1. Germline CDR1 is KGHSH and CDR2 is LQKENI. This CDR3 comprises 15 residues. Trimming removed 3 bases from V and 3 bases from J; junction bases left unmatched: 4. The CDR3: CASSPSTGVYNEQFF. CDR3 sequence (DNA): TGTGCCAGCTCACCCTCGACAGGGGTCTACAATGAGCAGTTCTTC.

The chain links TRBV4-2 to TRBJ2-7; 7 nucleotides agree with TRBD2. V dropped 0 bases and J dropped 6; count of bases not matched to a gene: 5. CDR1 is LGHNA, CDR2 YNFKEQ, per germline. The CDR3 is made up of 14 amino acids. CDR3 sequence (DNA): TGTGCCAGCAGCCAAGAAAGGCTAGCGGTCGAGCAGTACTTC. It yields the protein CASSQERLAVEQYF.

The V call is TRBV28, the J call TRBJ1-1; D gene ambiguous. Per the germline V gene, CDR1 is MDHEN and CDR2 is SYDVKM. The CDR3 covers 12 residues. V lost 3 bases, J lost 5 bases, and 7 bases lay in between. The CDR3 loop reads CASSFPRTEAFF. CDR3 DNA sequence: TGTGCCAGCAGTTTCCCGAGAACTGAAGCTTTCTTT.

The chain is built from TRBV9 and TRBJ1-3; D not resolved. V gave up 8 bases and J gave up 4 bases, with 7 bases separating them. Germline loops: CDR1 SGDLS, CDR2 YYNGEE. There are 11 residues in the CDR3. CDR3 region: CASSYGNTIYF. The CDR3 nucleotides read TGTGCCAGTTCCTACGGAAACACCATATATTTT.

This clone was found once. The CDR3 DNA reads TGTGCCAGCAGTTACGAGGGAAGCCTCCACTTT. It encodes CASSYEGSLHF. The chain is built from TRBV6-5 and TRBJ1-6, with unresolved D. The CDR3 has 11 residues. In germline, CDR1 is MNHEY, CDR2 SVGAGI. Trimming cost V 2 bases and J 15 bases, with 8 bases left between them.

The V and J genes are TRBV7-6 and TRBJ1-4; no reliable D call. V gave up 3 bases and J gave up 7 bases, with 9 bases separating them. The germline gives CDR1 SGHVS, CDR2 FNYEAQ. CDR3 length equals 13 residues. The CDR3 is CASSLWGGEKLFF. CDR3 coding DNA: TGTGCCAGCAGCTTGTGGGGAGGTGAAAAACTGTTTTTT.

With respect to this clone: The identical CDR3 is also encoded by other nucleotide sequences in the sample. This sequence joins TRBV7-2 and TRBJ1-5, with a weak D call TRBD1 (6 bases). The V gene lost 1 base and the J gene lost 4 bases, with 11 bases spanning the gap. The CDR3 covers 15 residues. The germline gives CDR1 SGHTA, CDR2 FQGNSA. Here the CDR3 DNA reads TGTGCCAGCAGCTTAGGGGGGCAGCCAAATCAGCCCCAGCATTTT. Translation: CASSLGGQPNQPQHF. Full variable domain (missing parts from reference TRBV7-2 and TRBJ1-5): GAGVSQSPSNKVTEKGKDVELRCDPISGHTALYWYRQSLGQGLEFLIYFQGNSAPDKSGLPSDRFSAERTGGSVSTLTIQRTQQEDSAVYLCASSLGGQPNQPQHFGDGTRLSIL.

The chain combines TRBV28 with TRBJ2-3, with 9 bases matching TRBD1. Per germline, CDR1 MDHEN and CDR2 SYDVKM. The V gene end was trimmed by 4 bases and the J gene end by 3 bases; junction bases not matched to a gene: 5. The CDR3 is made up of 15 amino acids. This CDR3 is CASSWDRVGTDTQYF. In nucleotides, the CDR3 is TGTGCCAGCAGTTGGGACAGGGTGGGAACAGATACGCAGTATTTT.